The 22 T cell receptor beta chains in this list originate from one sample, sequenced in a study of shared clonotypes between healthy human individuals. The assay was immunoSEQ multiplex PCR, and TCRdb's table has in-frame clones only and misses some. The sample includes some 350,000 clones, roughly 70% of them seen just once. The sample comprised memory CD4+ T cells sorted from blood. Specified subset: CD45RA-negative fraction. The source is a man aged 25 to 40 in good health.

The chain recombines TRBV5-6 with TRBJ2-2, with 9 bases aligning to TRBD2. CDR3 length equals 16 residues. The ends lost 4 bases at V and 5 bases at J; junction bases unmatched: 9. CDR1 SGHDT and CDR2 YYEEEE come from the germline V gene. This chain's CDR3 is CASSTIAGVGTGELFF. The CDR3 DNA sequence: TGTGCCAGCAGCACCATAGCGGGAGTGGGGACCGGGGAGCTGTTTTTT. Full variable domain (missing parts from reference TRBV5-6 and TRBJ2-2): DAGVTQSPTHLIKTRGQQVTLRCSPKSGHDTVSWYQQALGQGPQFIFQYYEEEERQRGNFPDRFSGHQFPNYSSELNVNALLLGDSALYLCASSTIAGVGTGELFFGEGSRLTVL.

V is TRBV13 and J is TRBJ2-1, with a weak D call TRBD2 (6 bases). Between the trimmed V and J ends, which lost 1 base and 4 bases, there was a span of 8 bases. Germline assignment: CDR1 PRHDT and CDR2 FYEKMQ (reference sequence). The CDR3 runs 14 residues. CDR3 loop: CASSLEAGYNEQFF. The DNA of the CDR3 is TGTGCCAGCAGCTTAGAGGCGGGGTACAATGAGCAGTTCTTC. The variable domain in full, with the rest retrieved from reference TRBV13 and TRBJ2-1, is AAGVIQSPRHLIKEKRETATLKCYPIPRHDTVYWYQQGPGQDPQFLISFYEKMQSDKGSIPDRFSAQQFSDYHSELNMSSLELGDSALYFCASSLEAGYNEQFFGPGTRLTVL.

The gene calls are TRBV27 and TRBJ1-5; tentative D call: TRBD1 (5 bases). The CDR3 loop spans 13 amino acids. Between the trimmed V and J ends, which lost 3 bases and 3 bases, there was a span of 6 bases. Germline V lookup: CDR1 MNHEY, CDR2 SMNVEV (reference sequence). The CDR3 bases are TGTGCCAGCAGTTTTGGGGCCAATCAGCCCCAGCATTTT. Translating gives CASSFGANQPQHF.

The genes are TRBV9 and TRBJ1-2, with 8 bases lining up with TRBD1. Trimming at V came to 0 bases and at J to 5 bases, leaving 6 bases not matched to a gene. Per the germline V gene, CDR1 is SGDLS and CDR2 is YYNGEE. CDR3 length: 15 amino acids. This chain's CDR3 is CASSVGAGGNYGYTF. DNA of the CDR3: TGTGCCAGCAGCGTAGGTGCAGGGGGCAATTATGGCTACACCTTC.

The V and J genes are TRBV6-1 and TRBJ2-1; the match to TRBD2 covers 15 bases. Germline V lookup: CDR1 MNHNS, CDR2 SASEGT. J lost 7 bases, V lost 6 bases, and 1 base had no gene match. The CDR3 runs to 14 residues. CDR3 amino acids: CASSGLAGGNEQFF. The CDR3 DNA follows: TGTGCCAGCAGCGGACTAGCGGGAGGGAATGAGCAGTTCTTC.

This chain uses TRBV9 with TRBJ1-5; tentative D call: TRBD1 (6 bases). V lost 4 bases and J 11 bases, leaving 19 bases between the germline ends. Germline V gene lookup returns CDR1 SGDLS and CDR2 YYNGEE. The CDR3 runs 14 residues. DNA for the CDR3: TGTGCCAGCAGCAGCCGGGACAACCCGTCGGCCCAGCATTTT. Protein: CASSSRDNPSAQHF.

The chain combines TRBV5-4 with TRBJ2-3; D might be TRBD2 (6 bases). V lost 4 bases and J lost 2, with 20 bases in between. This CDR3 region has 17 residues. Germline assignment: CDR1 SGHNT and CDR2 YYREEE (reference sequence). The CDR3 DNA reads as TGTGCCAGCAGCCAAGGGACTGGCCAACATCTCACAGATACGCAGTATTTT. Amino acids: CASSQGTGQHLTDTQYF.

This clone has a count of ten or more. The CDR3, as DNA: TGTGCCAGCAGTTTCCAATACTACGAGCAGTACTTC. Translation gives CASSFQYYEQYF. The chain uses TRBV27 and TRBJ2-7; D is uncertain. The germline V and J ends were trimmed by 3 bases and 3 bases, with 6 bases remaining between them. Per germline, CDR1 MNHEY and CDR2 SMNVEV (reference sequence). CDR3 length: 12 residues.

V is TRBV4-1 and J is TRBJ2-5, with no clear D. Between the trimmed V and J ends, which lost 1 base and 3 bases, there was a span of 6 bases. The CDR3 contains 13 residues. Germline V gives CDR1 MGHRA, CDR2 YSYEKL. CDR3 in amino acids: CASSQGREETQYF. The DNA for the CDR3 is TGCGCCAGCAGCCAAGGGAGAGAAGAGACCCAGTACTTC.

This clone was picked up many times. The chain combines TRBV5-1 with TRBJ2-1, with 7 nucleotides matching TRBD2. J gave up 0 bases and V 4 bases, and 10 bases lay outside the gene matches. Germline V CDR1 and CDR2: SGHRS, YFSETQ. The CDR3 loop spans 17 amino acids. In DNA form, the CDR3 reads TGCGCCAGCAGCCGGGAGGTTCGTGTCAGCTCCTACAATGAGCAGTTCTTC. Protein: CASSREVRVSSYNEQFF.

This clone was picked up a small number of times. V and J are TRBV7-2 and TRBJ1-5; D is ambiguous. Between the trimmed V and J ends, which lost 7 bases and 5 bases, there was a span of 15 bases. CDR3 size: 14 residues. CDR1 and CDR2 from the germline V gene are SGHTA and FQGNSA. CDR3 sequence reads: CASNSTLTDQPQHF. The CDR3 bases are TGTGCCAGCAACTCAACACTGACGGATCAGCCCCAGCATTTT.

The J gene is TRBJ2-1, the V gene TRBV29-1; perhaps D is TRBD1 or TRBD2 (6 bases each). This CDR3 has 12 amino acids. Looked up from germline, CDR1 is SQVTM and CDR2 is ANQGSEA. V lost 5 bases, J lost 10 bases, and 15 bases lay in between. CDR3 loop: CSVYTRGHEQFF. DNA for the CDR3: TGCAGCGTTTATACTCGGGGGCACGAGCAGTTCTTC.

The chain combines TRBV27 with TRBJ1-4; TRBD1 matches at 9 bases. V lost 5 bases to trimming and J lost 0 bases; unmatched junction nucleotides: 16. The length of the CDR3 is 20 residues. Germline V lookup: CDR1 MNHEY, CDR2 SMNVEV (reference sequence). CDR3 coding DNA: TGTGCCAGCAGTCCCGCCGGGACAGGGATATTCTCCGCAACTAATGAAAAACTGTTTTTT. Protein sequence: CASSPAGTGIFSATNEKLFF.

This sequence joins TRBV19 and TRBJ1-1; possible D gene TRBD1, 5 bases. Trimming cost V 6 bases and J 2 bases, with 16 bases left between them. CDR1 is LNHDA, CDR2 SQIVND, per germline (reference sequence). The CDR3 sequence is 15 residues long. DNA of the CDR3: TGTGCCAGTAGACCCGGGACTGGTATCAACACTGAAGCTTTCTTT. This sequence encodes CASRPGTGINTEAFF.

This chain links TRBV6-6 with TRBJ2-7, with 9 positions matching TRBD1. J gave up 5 bases and V 6 bases, and 14 bases lay outside the gene matches. CDR1 and CDR2 from the germline V gene are MNHNY and SVGAGI (reference sequence). The CDR3 sequence is 16 residues long. The CDR3 DNA is TGTGCCAGCAGCTCATACTCGGGTACAGGGGGCCACGAGCAGTACTTC. Residues: CASSSYSGTGGHEQYF.

V usage is TRBV7-6 and J usage is TRBJ2-3, with D maybe TRBD1 (7 bases). The length of the CDR3 is 13 residues. Germline V gene data show CDR1 as SGHVS and CDR2 as FNYEAQ. V dropped 4 bases and J dropped 4 bases, with 9 bases sitting between them. The CDR3 spells CASSSRGADTQYF. Written as DNA, the CDR3 is TGTGCCAGCAGCTCCAGGGGGGCAGATACGCAGTATTTT.

V gene TRBV5-1 combines with J gene TRBJ2-7, with D possibly called TRBD1 or TRBD2 (5 bases each). Germline lookup yields CDR1 SGHRS and CDR2 YFSETQ. V lost 3 bases and J 4 bases, leaving 17 bases between the germline ends. This CDR3 comprises 15 residues. CDR3: CASSWDPYVLYEQYF. CDR3 coding DNA: TGCGCCAGCAGCTGGGACCCCTACGTGTTGTACGAGCAGTACTTC.

The genes are TRBV18 and TRBJ2-3; D ambiguous. Germline V CDR1 and CDR2: KGHSH, LQKENI. This CDR3 has 13 residues. V gave up 1 base and J gave up 4 bases, with 6 bases separating them. In nucleotides, the CDR3 is TGTGCCAGCTCACCACGTGTTGCAGATACGCAGTATTTT. Amino acids: CASSPRVADTQYF.

This clone was picked up one time. The chain recombines TRBV7-3 with TRBJ2-7, with D possibly TRBD2 on 6 matching bases. V gave up 2 bases and J gave up 6 bases, with 11 bases separating them. The CDR3 contains 13 residues. Germline CDR1 is SGHTA and CDR2 is FQGTGA. The CDR3 sequence: CASSLHGGFEQYF. CDR3 DNA: TGTGCCAGCAGCTTACATGGGGGGTTCGAGCAGTACTTC.

J is TRBJ1-1 and V is TRBV7-2; tentatively, D is TRBD1 (5 bases). This CDR3 has 15 residues. Deletions cut 2 bases from V and 4 bases from J, with 14 bases between. The germline V gene has CDR1 SGHTA and CDR2 FQGNSA. The CDR3: CASSLTHPGGTEAFF. In DNA, the CDR3 is TGTGCCAGCAGCTTAACCCATCCCGGGGGCACTGAAGCTTTCTTT.

The chain combines TRBV28 with TRBJ2-5; D might be TRBD1 or TRBD2, each matching 6 bases. The germline V and J ends were trimmed by 3 bases and 4 bases, with 12 bases remaining between them. The CDR3 consists of 14 residues. Germline V gene data show CDR1 as MDHEN and CDR2 as SYDVKM. The CDR3, as DNA: TGTGCCAGCAGTTTCCTAGGGGGGAGAGAGACCCAGTACTTC. Encoded protein: CASSFLGGRETQYF.

As for this clone: Other DNA sequences in the same sample also yield this CDR3. The J gene is TRBJ2-1, the V gene TRBV9; TRBD1 aligns across 9 bases. The CDR3 spans 15 residues. J lost 2 bases, V lost 2 bases, and 2 bases had no gene match. CDR1 SGDLS and CDR2 YYNGEE come from the germline V gene. The CDR3 sequence is CASSVGTGTYNEQFF. In DNA form, the CDR3 reads TGTGCCAGCAGCGTCGGGACAGGGACCTACAATGAGCAGTTCTTC.